A selection of T cell receptor beta chains follows, all from one sample in a study of cytomegalovirus exposure and HLA in healthy donors. Sequencing was performed with immunoSEQ multiplex PCR; in TCRdb, only in-frame clones are kept and a portion is missing. The sample lists 100,000 to 150,000 clones, approximately 78% seen once, with approximately 2.9% in the top ten. The sample was PBMCs. The receptors were sampled from a human donor in good health. Each CDR3 is given with its conserved first and last residue. The D gene is left open where the match is weak. Only part of the rows carry a size: once, few, many, or a class if the clone is expanded.

clone size,J gene,D gene,V gene,CDR3 DNA,CDR3 protein
NA,TRBJ2-1,TRBD1,TRBV2,TGTGCCAGCAGTGATTTGGGACAGGGGCGCAATGAGCAGTTCTTC,CASSDLGQGRNEQFF
NA,TRBJ1-1,TRBD1,TRBV4-3,TGCGCCAGCAGCCACCTCCTCCCGGACAGGGCCTACAAGGCGAACCTGAACACTGAAGCTTTCTTT,CASSHLLPDRAYKANLNTEAFF
NA,TRBJ1-4,TRBD1,TRBV4-3,TGCGCCGGCAGCCAAGAGAGGGACAGGGGGCTTGGAACTAATGAAAAACTGTTTTTT,CAGSQERDRGLGTNEKLFF
NA,TRBJ1-2,NA,TRBV2,TGTGCCAGCAGTGAACTAAGAGGCTACACCTTC,CASSELRGYTF
NA,TRBJ1-5,TRBD1,TRBV19,TGTGCCAGTAGTATGGAAAGGGGGCTGGGGAATCAGCCCCAGCATTTT,CASSMERGLGNQPQHF
NA,TRBJ2-5,TRBD1,TRBV18,TGTGCCAGCTCACCTGGACAGGGGTTGGAAGAGACCCAGTACTTC,CASSPGQGLEETQYF
NA,TRBJ2-1,TRBD2,TRBV4-3,TGCGCCAGCAGCCAAGTTACGGGGGGAGGTGAGCAGTTCTTC,CASSQVTGGGEQFF
NA,TRBJ1-4,NA,TRBV5-5,TGTGCCAGCAGACCGCAGGGGCTCACTAATGAAAAACTGTTTTTT,CASRPQGLTNEKLFF
NA,TRBJ1-4,NA,TRBV11-1,TGTGCCAGCAGCTTGGGGCCAGCAACTAATGAAAAACTGTTTTTT,CASSLGPATNEKLFF
NA,TRBJ1-5,TRBD1,TRBV7-2,TGTGCCAGTAGCGCGGGGGGACAGGGACGACAGCCCCAGCATTTT,CASSAGGQGRQPQHF
NA,TRBJ2-3,TRBD2,TRBV7-3,TGTGCCAGCAGCGTACTAGCGGGGGGCACAGATACGCAGTATTTT,CASSVLAGGTDTQYF
NA,TRBJ2-7,TRBD2,TRBV6-6,TGTGCCAGCAGCCCAGGACTAGCGAACGGTGAGCAGCACTTC,CASSPGLANGEQHF
NA,TRBJ1-1,TRBD1,TRBV30,TGTGCCTGGTCAGGACAGGCTGAAGCTTTCTTT,CAWSGQAEAFF
NA,TRBJ2-5,NA,TRBV7-2,TGTGCCAGCAGTCGCCAGGGGATAGGCGGGGAGACCCAGTACTTC,CASSRQGIGGETQYF
NA,TRBJ2-7,NA,TRBV28,TGTGCCAGCAGTTCATTCCTTTCAGGAGGGTCCTACGAGCAGTACTTC,CASSSFLSGGSYEQYF
NA,TRBJ1-3,NA,TRBV9,TGTGCCAGCAGCGTAGGGCCGCATTCGGGACTTGGAAACACCATATATTTT,CASSVGPHSGLGNTIYF
NA,TRBJ2-4,NA,TRBV2,TGTGCCAGCAGTGGACAACCAGACGAAAACATTCAGTACTTC,CASSGQPDENIQYF
NA,TRBJ2-1,NA,TRBV19,TGTGCCAGTAGTATGGAGTGGACAGTAAATGAGCAGTTCTTC,CASSMEWTVNEQFF
NA,TRBJ1-4,TRBD1,TRBV6-5,TGTGCCAGCAGCCAGACAGGGGAATGGAAAAAACTGTTTTTT,CASSQTGEWKKLFF
NA,TRBJ2-2,TRBD1,TRBV6-4,TGTGCCAGCAGTGACCGGGACAGCCTTCTCCCCGGGGAGCTGTTTTTT,CASSDRDSLLPGELFF
NA,TRBJ2-7,TRBD2,TRBV5-1,TGCGCCAGCAGCTTGACGGGAGGTCCCCCCTACGAGCAGTACTTC,CASSLTGGPPYEQYF
NA,TRBJ2-5,TRBD1,TRBV19,TGTGCCAGTACCCAGACAGGGGGCGAGGGGACCCAGTACTTC,CASTQTGGEGTQYF
NA,TRBJ2-1,TRBD1,TRBV7-9,TGTTCCAGCAGCCGTGGGACAGGTGAGGGTATCTGGAATGAGCAGTTCTTC,CSSSRGTGEGIWNEQFF
NA,TRBJ2-1,NA,TRBV4-1,TGCGCCAGCGGCGGAAAGCGAGCGGGCCGGGGGTGGGATTACAATGAGCAGTTCTTC,CASGGKRAGRGWDYNEQFF
NA,TRBJ1-2,TRBD1,TRBV4-1,TGCGCCAGCAGCCAAGGGACAGGGGCGGGTGGCTACACCTTC,CASSQGTGAGGYTF
NA,TRBJ1-1,NA,TRBV7-9,TGTTCCAGCAGCTTAGGCTGGGGGCGAGAAACTGAAGCTTTCTTT,CSSSLGWGRETEAFF
NA,TRBJ1-2,TRBD1,TRBV15,TGTGCCACCAGCAGAGAACCCTTCCCGACAGGGGAGGTCTATGGCTACACCTTC,CATSREPFPTGEVYGYTF
NA,TRBJ2-2,NA,TRBV2,TGTGCCAGCAGTGAGAAGAGGAGACAGATAATCACCGGGGAGCTGTTTTTT,CASSEKRRQIITGELFF
NA,TRBJ2-3,NA,TRBV5-1,TGCGCCAGCAGCTTGGGCCCTGGGAAACTACCCTCCCGGGGGGATACGCAGTATTTT,CASSLGPGKLPSRGDTQYF
NA,TRBJ2-7,TRBD2,TRBV30,TGTGCCTGGGCTAGCGGGAGACTCTACGAGCAGTACTTC,CAWASGRLYEQYF
NA,TRBJ2-1,TRBD2,TRBV7-3,TGTGCCAGCAGCTTAGGAGCGGGAGGTGGGGGTGAGCAGTTCTTC,CASSLGAGGGGEQFF
NA,TRBJ2-5,TRBD2,TRBV9,TGTGCCAGCAGCGAACTTAGCGGGGGGGCCCGTGAGACCCAGTACTTC,CASSELSGGARETQYF
once,TRBJ2-5,NA,TRBV2,TGTGCCAGCAGGGTCTTAGCTGCCCTTGGGGAGACCCAGTACTTC,CASRVLAALGETQYF
NA,TRBJ2-3,TRBD2,TRBV4-3,TGCGCCAGCAGCCAAGAAAACCGGGGGGGCCTCACAGATACGCAGTATTTT,CASSQENRGGLTDTQYF
NA,TRBJ2-2,NA,TRBV9,TGTGCCAGCAGCCCTGCGTCGGGGGTAGTAACCGGGGAGCTGTTTTTT,CASSPASGVVTGELFF
few,TRBJ1-5,NA,TRBV27,TGTGCCAGCAGTTCCAAACAGGGTCGCAATCAGCCCCAGCATTTT,CASSSKQGRNQPQHF
NA,TRBJ1-1,NA,TRBV15,TGTGCCACCAGCAGAGGGGGGCAGACTGAAGCTTTCTTT,CATSRGGQTEAFF
NA,TRBJ1-6,NA,TRBV7-2,TGTGCCAGCAGCTTAACCGGGACTTCTTCACCCCTCCACTTT,CASSLTGTSSPLHF
NA,TRBJ2-3,NA,TRBV19,TGTGCCAGTAGTACCCCAGGGACTAGCACAGATACGCAGTATTTT,CASSTPGTSTDTQYF
few,TRBJ2-5,TRBD2,TRBV9,TGTGCCAGCAGCGTAATCAGCGGGGGGGCGGAGACCCAGTACTTC,CASSVISGGAETQYF
NA,TRBJ2-5,NA,TRBV6-6,TGTGCCAGCAGCCCCCTACAAGAGACCCAGTACTTC,CASSPLQETQYF
NA,TRBJ1-3,TRBD1,TRBV9,TGTGCCAGCAGCATAACAGGGGGCACGGGAAACACCATATATTTT,CASSITGGTGNTIYF
NA,TRBJ1-2,NA,TRBV2,TGTGCCAGCAGTGAACCCCCCGCGAACTATGGCTACACCTTC,CASSEPPANYGYTF
NA,TRBJ1-1,NA,TRBV6-5,TGTGCCAGCAGTCCCAGGGGCAGATTAACTGAAGCTTTCTTT,CASSPRGRLTEAFF
few,TRBJ2-6,TRBD1,TRBV6-4,TGTGCCAGCAGTGACGCCGGGACAGGGCTCTCTGGGGCCAACGTCCTGACTTTC,CASSDAGTGLSGANVLTF
NA,TRBJ2-7,NA,TRBV4-3,TGCGCCAGCAGCCAAGTCGGGGAAAGCGAGCAGTACTTC,CASSQVGESEQYF
NA,TRBJ2-7,TRBD1,TRBV7-7,TGTGCTAGCAGTTCCGGGACAGGGGGCGAGCAGTACTTC,CASSSGTGGEQYF
NA,TRBJ1-2,TRBD1,TRBV11-1,TGTGCCAGCAGCTTAGGACAGGGCCGGTATGGCTACACCTTC,CASSLGQGRYGYTF
NA,TRBJ2-1,TRBD2,TRBV27,TGTGCCAGCAGTTCCCCGGGGCTAGCGGGGGGTTACAATGAGCAGTTCTTC,CASSSPGLAGGYNEQFF
NA,TRBJ2-5,NA,TRBV7-2,TGTGCCAGCAGCTACCAGGGCTACCAAGAGACCCAGTACTTC,CASSYQGYQETQYF
NA,TRBJ2-1,NA,TRBV11-2,TGTGCCAGCAGCTGGGGAAGCGGAGTAAAGGAGCAGTTCTTC,CASSWGSGVKEQFF